The rows below give T cell receptor beta chains drawn from one sample of a study of tumour-infiltrating T cells in Burkitt lymphoma. The table came from immunoSEQ multiplex PCR; TCRdb's copy has only in-frame clones and leaves some out. The profile shows around 1,400 clones, roughly 13% of them singletons. Sequenced: tumor tissue. The origin of the receptors is a human donor with Burkitt lymphoma. Both conserved end residues are part of each CDR3. A D gene is named only where the DNA matches it firmly. Rows give clone size only sometimes, using once, few, many, or a class for an expanded clone.

V gene: TRBV6-5
clone size: NA
J gene: TRBJ2-5
D gene: NA
CDR3 protein: CASSRSGVGETQYF
CDR3 DNA: TGTGCCAGCAGTCGCTCGGGGGTCGGGGAGACCCAGTACTTC

V gene: TRBV5-1
clone size: few
J gene: TRBJ2-5
D gene: NA
CDR3 protein: CASSAVSGMETQYF
CDR3 DNA: TGCGCCAGCAGCGCCGTTTCGGGGATGGAGACCCAGTACTTC

V gene: TRBV27
clone size: NA
J gene: TRBJ1-5
D gene: NA
CDR3 protein: CASSQQNQPQHF
CDR3 DNA: TGTGCCAGCAGTCAACAGAATCAGCCCCAGCATTTT

V gene: TRBV5-1
clone size: few
J gene: TRBJ1-2
D gene: NA
CDR3 protein: CASSLTGYGYTF
CDR3 DNA: TGCGCCAGCAGCTTGACAGGGTATGGCTACACCTTC

V gene: TRBV6-1
clone size: NA
J gene: TRBJ1-5
D gene: NA
CDR3 protein: CASSERSQPQHF
CDR3 DNA: TGTGCCAGCAGTGAAAGGTCCCAGCCCCAGCATTTT

V gene: TRBV10-1
clone size: few
J gene: TRBJ2-5
D gene: NA
CDR3 protein: CASSETNFEQETQYF
CDR3 DNA: TGCGCCAGCAGTGAGACAAACTTCGAACAAGAGACCCAGTACTTC

V gene: TRBV14
clone size: few
J gene: TRBJ2-5
D gene: NA
CDR3 protein: CASSQTVWGFQETQYF
CDR3 DNA: TGTGCCAGCAGCCAAACGGTTTGGGGGTTCCAAGAGACCCAGTACTTC

V gene: TRBV9
clone size: NA
J gene: TRBJ2-6
D gene: NA
CDR3 protein: CASSDSHSGANVLTF
CDR3 DNA: TGTGCCAGCAGCGACAGCCACTCTGGGGCCAACGTCCTGACTTTC

V gene: TRBV5-8
clone size: NA
J gene: TRBJ1-3
D gene: NA
CDR3 protein: CASSRSWGAGNTIYF
CDR3 DNA: TGTGCCAGCTCCCGGTCGTGGGGGGCTGGAAACACTATATATTTT

V gene: TRBV27
clone size: few
J gene: TRBJ2-1
D gene: TRBD1
CDR3 protein: CATGTGYNEQFF
CDR3 DNA: TGTGCCACCGGGACAGGGTACAATGAGCAGTTCTTC

V gene: TRBV29-1
clone size: few
J gene: TRBJ1-2
D gene: NA
CDR3 protein: CSVEGTDGYTF
CDR3 DNA: TGCAGCGTTGAAGGGACAGATGGCTACACCTTC

V gene: TRBV7-8
clone size: NA
J gene: TRBJ1-4
D gene: NA
CDR3 protein: CASSRGNGAEKLFF
CDR3 DNA: TGTGCCAGCAGCAGGGGGAATGGGGCTGAAAAACTGTTTTTT